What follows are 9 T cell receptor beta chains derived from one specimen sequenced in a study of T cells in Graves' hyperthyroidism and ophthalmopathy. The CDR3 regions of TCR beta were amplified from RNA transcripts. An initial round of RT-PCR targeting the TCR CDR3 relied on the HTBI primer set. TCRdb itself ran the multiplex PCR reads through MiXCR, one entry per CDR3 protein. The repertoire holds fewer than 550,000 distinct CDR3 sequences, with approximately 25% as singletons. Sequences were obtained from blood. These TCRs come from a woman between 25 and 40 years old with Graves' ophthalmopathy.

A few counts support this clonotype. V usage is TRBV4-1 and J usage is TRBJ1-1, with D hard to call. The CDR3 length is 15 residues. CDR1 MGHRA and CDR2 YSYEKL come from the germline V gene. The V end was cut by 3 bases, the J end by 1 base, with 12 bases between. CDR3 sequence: CASSHLGLKNTEAFF. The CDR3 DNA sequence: TGCGCCAGCAGCCATTTGGGATTGAAGAACACTGAAGCTTTCTTT.

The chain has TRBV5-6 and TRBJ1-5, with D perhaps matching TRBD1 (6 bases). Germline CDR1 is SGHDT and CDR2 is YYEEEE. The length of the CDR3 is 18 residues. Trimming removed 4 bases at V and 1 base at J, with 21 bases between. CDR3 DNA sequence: TGTGCCAGCAGCCGCCGACGGGGGCAGGTTTCAAGCAATCAGCCCCAGCATTTT. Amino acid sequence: CASSRRRGQVSSNQPQHF. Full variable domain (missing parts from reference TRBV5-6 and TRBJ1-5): DAGVTQSPTHLIKTRGQQVTLRCSPKSGHDTVSWYQQALGQGPQFIFQYYEEEERQRGNFPDRFSGHQFPNYSSELNVNALLLGDSALYLCASSRRRGQVSSNQPQHFGDGTRLSIL.

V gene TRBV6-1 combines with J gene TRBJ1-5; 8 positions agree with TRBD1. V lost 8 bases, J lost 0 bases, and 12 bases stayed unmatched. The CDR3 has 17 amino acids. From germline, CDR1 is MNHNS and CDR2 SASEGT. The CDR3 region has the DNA TGTGCCAGCTCACCCCCGGGACAGGCCCTTAGCAATCAGCCCCAGCATTTT. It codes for CASSPPGQALSNQPQHF.

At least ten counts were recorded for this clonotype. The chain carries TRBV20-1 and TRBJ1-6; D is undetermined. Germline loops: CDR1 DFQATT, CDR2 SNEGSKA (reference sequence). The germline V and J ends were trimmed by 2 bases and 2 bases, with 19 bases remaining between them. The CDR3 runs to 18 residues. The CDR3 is CSARTWTTAVPYNSPLHF. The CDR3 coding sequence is TGCAGTGCTAGAACGTGGACGACGGCTGTTCCCTATAATTCACCCCTCCACTTT.

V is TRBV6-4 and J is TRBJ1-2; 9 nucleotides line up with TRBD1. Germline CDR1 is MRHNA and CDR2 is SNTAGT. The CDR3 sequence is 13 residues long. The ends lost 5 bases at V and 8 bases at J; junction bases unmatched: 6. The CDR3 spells CASSFRQGGGYTF. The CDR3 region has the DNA TGTGCCAGCAGTTTCAGACAGGGGGGAGGCTACACCTTC.

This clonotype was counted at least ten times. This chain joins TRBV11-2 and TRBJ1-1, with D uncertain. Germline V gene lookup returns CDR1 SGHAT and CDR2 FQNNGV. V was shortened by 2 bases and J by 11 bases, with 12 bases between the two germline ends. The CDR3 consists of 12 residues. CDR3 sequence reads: CASSLMGRSAFF. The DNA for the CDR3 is TGTGCCAGCAGCTTAATGGGCAGAAGTGCTTTCTTT.

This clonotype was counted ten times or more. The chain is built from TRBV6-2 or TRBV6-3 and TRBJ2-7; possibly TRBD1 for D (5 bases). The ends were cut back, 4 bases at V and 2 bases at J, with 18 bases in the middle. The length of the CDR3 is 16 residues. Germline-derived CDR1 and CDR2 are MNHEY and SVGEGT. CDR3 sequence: CASSSYLSDTTYEQYF. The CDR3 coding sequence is TGTGCCAGCAGTTCCTATTTGTCGGACACGACCTACGAGCAGTACTTC.

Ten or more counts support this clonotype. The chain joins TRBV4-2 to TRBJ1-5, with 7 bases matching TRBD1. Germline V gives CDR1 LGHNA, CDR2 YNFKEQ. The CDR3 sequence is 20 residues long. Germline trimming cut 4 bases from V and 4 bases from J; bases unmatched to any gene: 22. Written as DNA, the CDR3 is TGTGCCAGCAGCCCAGACGGGTCACAGGGGAATTATATGGGAAATCAGCCCCAGCATTTT. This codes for CASSPDGSQGNYMGNQPQHF.

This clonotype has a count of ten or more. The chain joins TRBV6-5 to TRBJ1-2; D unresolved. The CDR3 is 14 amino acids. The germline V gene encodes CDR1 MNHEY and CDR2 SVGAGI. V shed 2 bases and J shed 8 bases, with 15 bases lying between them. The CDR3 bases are TGTGCCAGCAGTTACCAAACAGCCTCGGGGGGCTACACCTTC. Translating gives CASSYQTASGGYTF.